This entry lists 19 T cell receptor beta chains sequenced from one sample in a study of CD4 T cell repertoires in COVID-19. TCRdb keeps only in-frame clones here, not all; method: immunoSEQ multiplex PCR. The repertoire includes about 22,000 clones, about nine tenths of them detected once, and about 0.5% sits in the top ten. These memory T cells were uncultured and sequenced directly after ex vivo isolation. Material: central memory CD4+ T cells from blood, obtained before the COVID-19 pandemic. These receptors came from a human donor who had COVID-19.

The V and J genes are TRBV30 and TRBJ1-2; a possible D gene is TRBD1 (6 bases). From germline, CDR1 is GTSNPN and CDR2 SVGIG (reference sequence). The CDR3 is 14 amino acids. Trimming removed 0 bases from V and 4 bases from J, with 12 bases in between. The CDR3 reads CAWSVLQGPYGYTF. CDR3 DNA sequence: TGTGCCTGGAGTGTACTACAGGGACCCTATGGCTACACCTTC.

This rearrangement joins TRBV11-2 to TRBJ1-6; TRBD1 matches 8 bases. Germline V gives CDR1 SGHAT, CDR2 FQNNGV. The CDR3 runs 15 residues. V lost 5 bases, J lost 6 bases, and 6 bases stayed unmatched. The CDR3 DNA sequence: TGTGCCAGCAGCCCGGACAGGGTCCGTAATTCACCCCTCCACTTT. Encoded protein: CASSPDRVRNSPLHF. The variable domain in full, completed from reference TRBV11-2 and TRBJ1-6, reads EAGVAQSPRYKIIEKRQSVAFWCNPISGHATLYWYQQILGQGPKLLIQFQNNGVVDDSQLPKDRFSAERLKGVDSTLKIQPAKLEDSAVYLCASSPDRVRNSPLHFGNGTRLTVT.

The chain uses TRBV5-5 and TRBJ1-5, with a possible D match to TRBD1 (5 bases). The CDR3 contains 16 residues. Trimming took off 4 bases at V and 0 bases at J, with 14 bases between the two ends. Germline CDR1 and CDR2: SGHKS and YYEKEE (reference sequence). CDR3: CASSRRGIDSNQPQHF. The CDR3 region has the DNA TGTGCCAGCAGCCGGCGGGGCATCGATAGCAATCAGCCCCAGCATTTT.

V usage is TRBV28 and J usage is TRBJ2-1; 9 bases match TRBD2. CDR1 and CDR2 (germline): MDHEN, SYDVKM. Losses at the gene ends were 4 bases for V and 5 bases for J; bases not matched to a gene: 9. The CDR3 sequence is 16 residues long. The CDR3 loop is CASSSPGTSLHNEQFF. The CDR3 DNA follows: TGTGCCAGCAGTTCTCCCGGGACTAGCCTCCACAATGAGCAGTTCTTC.

In this sample, this clone turned up once. V usage is TRBV30 and J usage is TRBJ2-1, with TRBD1 matching over 7 bases. The junction had 11 bases not matched to a gene; V was cut back by 3 bases and J by 15 bases. In germline, CDR1 is GTSNPN, CDR2 SVGIG (reference sequence). The CDR3 covers 12 residues. The CDR3 region has the DNA TGTGCCTGGAGCCCCCCGACAGGGTGGAGGTTCTTC. As protein: CAWSPPTGWRFF.

The V call is TRBV11-2, the J call TRBJ2-6; D not certain. Trimming stripped 1 base from V and 4 bases from J, with 5 bases between. CDR3 length: 14 residues. The germline gives CDR1 SGHAT, CDR2 FQNNGV. The CDR3 spells CASSLALGANVLTF. CDR3 in DNA: TGTGCCAGCAGCTTAGCACTAGGGGCCAACGTCCTGACTTTC.

This clone has more than one count but fewer than ten. The genes are TRBV5-1 and TRBJ2-6; maybe TRBD1 (5 bases). This CDR3 is built from 16 residues. Trimming left V 5 bases short and J 4 bases short, with 16 bases between. The germline CDR1 and CDR2 sequences are SGHRS and YFSETQ. The DNA for the CDR3 is TGCGCCAGCAGTCAGATCCAGGGTTCCGGGGCCAACGTCCTGACTTTC. This translates into CASSQIQGSGANVLTF.

The chain has TRBV6-6 and TRBJ1-5; no reliable D call. The CDR3 runs 14 residues. Trimming took 2 bases from V and 1 from J, leaving 6 bases between them. Germline V gene sequence: CDR1 MNHNY, CDR2 SVGAGI (reference sequence). CDR3 sequence (DNA): TGTGCCAGCAGTTACGGCCAGAGCAATCAGCCCCAGCATTTT. It specifies CASSYGQSNQPQHF.

The chain couples TRBV5-6 to TRBJ2-7; D is unclear. V was clipped by 0 bases and J by 3 bases, with 13 bases between them. The CDR3 has 15 residues. The germline V gene encodes CDR1 SGHDT and CDR2 YYEEEE. CDR3 sequence reads: CASSLAVAAGYEQYF. CDR3 in DNA: TGTGCCAGCAGCTTGGCGGTCGCTGCTGGCTACGAGCAGTACTTC.

The chain carries TRBV5-5 and TRBJ2-7; 11 positions match TRBD1. After removal of 0 bases from V and 3 bases from J, the junction contained 17 bases not matched to a gene. The germline V gene has CDR1 SGHKS and CDR2 YYEKEE (reference sequence). The CDR3 totals 20 residues. For the CDR3, the DNA is TGTGCCAGCAGCTTGGCCAAGGGGGGGACAGGGGGACTTTTGCTCTACGAGCAGTACTTC. Translated: CASSLAKGGTGGLLLYEQYF. The full variable domain, with the rest looked up from reference TRBV5-5 and TRBJ2-7, is DAGVTQSPTHLIKTRGQQVTLRCSPISGHKSVSWYQQVLGQGPQFIFQYYEKEERGRGNFPDRFSARQFPNYSSELNVNALLLGDSALYLCASSLAKGGTGGLLLYEQYFGPGTRLTVT.

The V call is TRBV28, the J call TRBJ2-6, with D hard to call. Germline V gene data show CDR1 as MDHEN and CDR2 as SYDVKM. The V end was cut by 5 bases, the J end by 0 bases, with 8 bases between. CDR3 length equals 15 residues. CDR3 coding DNA: TGTGCCAGCAGTCCCGGAGCCTCTGGGGCCAACGTCCTGACTTTC. Translation: CASSPGASGANVLTF.

The V and J genes are TRBV18 and TRBJ1-1; D possibly corresponds to TRBD1 (6 bases). The CDR3 totals 15 residues. V lost 3 bases to trimming and J lost 1 base, with 12 bases between them. Germline CDR1 KGHSH, CDR2 LQKENI. The DNA for the CDR3 is TGTGCCAGCTCACCTGTGGGGGCAGGGAACACTGAAGCTTTCTTT. It encodes CASSPVGAGNTEAFF.

The chain uses TRBV28 and TRBJ1-1; D ambiguous. Trimming left V 3 bases short and J 1 base short, with 6 bases between. The germline gives CDR1 MDHEN, CDR2 SYDVKM. The CDR3 sequence is 13 residues long. The CDR3 DNA sequence: TGTGCCAGCAGTTTTCTCAGGAACACTGAAGCTTTCTTT. Its translation: CASSFLRNTEAFF.

This clone was picked up one time. The chain combines TRBV7-8 with TRBJ1-2; TRBD1 aligns across 9 bases. Germline CDR1 SGHVS, CDR2 FQNEAQ. CDR3 length equals 15 residues. With V trimmed by 0 bases and J by 6 bases, 5 bases remained unmatched. The DNA of the CDR3 is TGTGCCAGCAGCTTAGCGGGACAGGGTAGAAATGGCTACACCTTC. It translates to CASSLAGQGRNGYTF.

This chain connects TRBV30 to TRBJ1-6, with TRBD1 identical over 8 bases. Germline values: CDR1 GTSNPN, CDR2 SVGIG (reference sequence). Losses at the gene ends were 2 bases for V and 9 bases for J; bases not matched to a gene: 9. This CDR3 contains 15 residues. This CDR3 is CAWSPSTGDGSPLHF. The CDR3 coding sequence is TGTGCCTGGAGTCCTTCGACAGGGGACGGTTCACCCCTCCACTTT.

The chain employs TRBV6-5 and TRBJ1-2, with D perhaps TRBD1 (6 bases). Trimming shortened V by 7 bases and J by 7 bases, and 16 bases separated the two germline ends. The CDR3 length is 13 residues. Germline CDR1 MNHEY, CDR2 SVGAGI. The chain's CDR3 is CASTERGSSGYTF. The CDR3, as DNA: TGTGCCAGCACCGAAAGGGGGAGCTCTGGCTACACCTTC.

The gene calls are TRBV7-2 and TRBJ1-1; TRBD1 might be the D (5 bases). Trimming removed 2 bases from V and 5 bases from J, with 12 bases in between. The CDR3 runs 14 residues. Germline assignment: CDR1 SGHTA and CDR2 FQGNSA. CDR3 amino acids: CASSLMQGGTEAFF. The CDR3 region has the DNA TGTGCCAGCAGCTTAATGCAGGGAGGGACTGAAGCTTTCTTT.

This clone came up once. The chain recombines TRBV11-2 with TRBJ2-7, with TRBD2 identical over 8 bases. The CDR3 loop spans 15 amino acids. Germline V gene data show CDR1 as SGHAT and CDR2 as FQNNGV. Losses at the gene ends were 5 bases for V and 3 bases for J; bases not matched to a gene: 9. The CDR3 protein is CASSLKREIDYEQYF. In DNA, the CDR3 is TGTGCCAGCAGCCTTAAGCGGGAGATTGACTACGAGCAGTACTTC.

The rearrangement links TRBV15 to TRBJ2-3, with 9 bases matching TRBD2. V trimming: 0 bases; J trimming: 5 bases; junction bases outside the gene matches: 18. Germline V CDR1 and CDR2: LNHNV, YYDKDF (reference sequence). The CDR3 is 20 residues long. The CDR3 loop is CATSRDRASGTAPRGDTQYF. CDR3 DNA: TGTGCCACCAGCAGAGATAGGGCTAGCGGGACCGCCCCTCGGGGAGATACGCAGTATTTT.